Detailed here is one T cell receptor beta chain. The antigen is undetermined. This CDR3 region has 13 residues. The ends were cut back, 7 bases at V and 3 bases at J, with 12 bases in the middle. CDR1 and CDR2 from the germline V gene are SNHLY and FYNNEI. These data are taken from a study of long-term antiretroviral therapy in people with HIV. At the survey level, the v3.0 immunoSEQ assay was run. The data were produced by immunoSEQ multiplex PCR, yet TCRdb's version contains in-frame clones alone and is incomplete. The profile shows about 30,000 clones, less than 90% of them singletons. Study-wide findings and caveats: Whichever time point was examined, clones expanded before ART dominated the repertoire. Comparison with controls showed narrower CDR3 length ranges in HIV repertoires.

Each contributor possessed a minimum of one pre-ART and a minimum of two post-ART PBMC samples. This clonotype originated in a man aged 50-60 years with HIV. The specimen was unsorted PBMCs, collected 2 years after starting antiretroviral therapy. This chain joins TRBV2 and TRBJ1-1; weak D call: TRBD1 (5 bases). CDR3 bases: TGTGCCAGCATTTTGACGGGACACACTGAAGCTTTCTTT. As protein: CASILTGHTEAFF.